This T cell receptor beta chain was recorded in a study of T-cell memory formation after mild COVID-19. Constant-segment primers were used for 5'RACE, and the resulting TCR alpha and TCR beta cDNA libraries carried sample barcodes and UMIs. MiXCR, run by TCRdb on the 5' RACE reads, gives a single entry per CDR3 protein. Found here are under 300,000 distinct CDR3 sequences, approximately 19% of them singletons; the top ten hold 23%. With regard to this clonotype: Its target is unknown.

The CDR3 spans 14 residues. The V gene end was trimmed by 8 bases and the J gene end by 2 bases; junction bases not matched to a gene: 5. Germline CDR1 is SNHLY and CDR2 is FYNNEI. Notes on the study in general: While clones contracting from day 15 to 85 were balanced between CD4 and CD8, later expanders leaned CD4+. Shrinking CD4+ clones were chiefly CM and EM; CD8+ ones were chiefly EMRA. Some SARS-CoV-2-responding clones were already detected in memory before infection.

This chain connects TRBV2 to TRBJ1-5, with TRBD1 matching 8 bases. The source material was PBMCs or a T cell subset sorted from them (not recorded which). The receptor comes from a man between 18 and 35 years old who had mild COVID-19 (a few samples of this study predate the infection). Cell type and time point are not known. The CDR3 here is CASAGGQGNQPQHF. The DNA of the CDR3 is TGTGCCAGCGCGGGGGGACAGGGCAATCAGCCCCAGCATTTT.